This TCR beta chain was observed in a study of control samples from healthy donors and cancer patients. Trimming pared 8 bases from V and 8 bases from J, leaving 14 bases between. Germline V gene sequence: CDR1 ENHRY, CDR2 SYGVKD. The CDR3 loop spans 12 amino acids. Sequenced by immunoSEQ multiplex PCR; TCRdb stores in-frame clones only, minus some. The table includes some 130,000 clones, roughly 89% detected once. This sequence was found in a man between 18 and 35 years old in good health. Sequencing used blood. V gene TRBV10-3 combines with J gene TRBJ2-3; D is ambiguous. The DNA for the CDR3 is TGTGCCATCTCCGGGTCTTTGGGTACGCAGTATTTT. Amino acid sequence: CAISGSLGTQYF.